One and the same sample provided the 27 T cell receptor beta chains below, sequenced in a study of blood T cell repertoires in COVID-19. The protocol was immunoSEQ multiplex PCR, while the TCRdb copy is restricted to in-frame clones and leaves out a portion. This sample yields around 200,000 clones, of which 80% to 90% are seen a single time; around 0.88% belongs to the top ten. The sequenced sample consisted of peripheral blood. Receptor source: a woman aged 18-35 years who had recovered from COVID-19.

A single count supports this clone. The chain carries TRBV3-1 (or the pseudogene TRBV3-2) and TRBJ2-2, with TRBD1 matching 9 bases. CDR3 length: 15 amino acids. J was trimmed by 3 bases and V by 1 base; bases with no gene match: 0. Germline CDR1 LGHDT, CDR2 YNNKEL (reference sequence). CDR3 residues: CASSQGDRDTGELFF. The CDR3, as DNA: TGTGCCAGCAGCCAAGGGGACAGGGACACCGGGGAGCTGTTTTTT.

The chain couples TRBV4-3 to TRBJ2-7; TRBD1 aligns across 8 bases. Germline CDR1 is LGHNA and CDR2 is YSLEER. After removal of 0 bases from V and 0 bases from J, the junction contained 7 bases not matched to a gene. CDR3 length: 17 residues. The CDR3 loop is CASSQEWSGQASYEQYF. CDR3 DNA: TGCGCCAGCAGCCAAGAGTGGTCGGGACAGGCCTCCTACGAGCAGTACTTC.

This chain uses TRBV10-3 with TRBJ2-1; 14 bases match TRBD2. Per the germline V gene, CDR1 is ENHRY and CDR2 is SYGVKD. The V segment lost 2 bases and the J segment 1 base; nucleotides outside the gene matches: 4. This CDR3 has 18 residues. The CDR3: CAISEGTSGSGSYNEQFF. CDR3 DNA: TGTGCCATCAGTGAGGGGACTAGCGGGAGCGGGTCCTACAATGAGCAGTTCTTC.

Here the CDR3 reads CASSYEGAGWNIQYF. The DNA of the CDR3 is TGTGCCAGCAGTTACGAGGGGGCGGGATGGAACATTCAGTACTTC. This chain connects TRBV6-5 to TRBJ2-4; maybe TRBD1 (7 bases). Trimming cost V 2 bases and J 7 bases, with 15 bases left between them. CDR1 is MNHEY and CDR2 is SVGAGI in the germline V gene. There are 15 residues in the CDR3.

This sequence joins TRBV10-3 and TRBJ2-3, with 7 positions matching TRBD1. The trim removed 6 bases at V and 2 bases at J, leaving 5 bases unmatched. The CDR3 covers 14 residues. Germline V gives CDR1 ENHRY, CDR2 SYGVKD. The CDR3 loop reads CAIRTGNTTDTQYF. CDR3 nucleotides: TGTGCCATCAGGACAGGGAATACCACAGATACGCAGTATTTT.

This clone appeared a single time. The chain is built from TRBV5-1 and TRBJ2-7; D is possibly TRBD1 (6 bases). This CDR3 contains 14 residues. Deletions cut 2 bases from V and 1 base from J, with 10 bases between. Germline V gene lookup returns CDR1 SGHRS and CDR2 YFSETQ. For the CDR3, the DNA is TGCGCCAGCAGCTTAGGACAGCCTTCCTACGAGCAGTACTTC. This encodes CASSLGQPSYEQYF.

CDR3 region: CASSPFGGASEQFF. Here the CDR3 DNA reads TGCGCCAGCAGCCCGTTCGGGGGGGCTAGTGAGCAGTTCTTC. The chain joins TRBV4-1 to TRBJ2-1, with 8 bases aligning to TRBD2. The V gene end was trimmed by 4 bases and the J gene end by 9 bases; junction bases not matched to a gene: 8. This CDR3 spans 14 amino acids. Per germline, CDR1 MGHRA and CDR2 YSYEKL.

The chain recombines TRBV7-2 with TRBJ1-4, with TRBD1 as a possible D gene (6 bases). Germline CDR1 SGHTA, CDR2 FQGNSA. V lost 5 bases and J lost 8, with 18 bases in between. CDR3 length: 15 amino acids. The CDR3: CASSSLGGGDEKLFF. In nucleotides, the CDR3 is TGTGCCAGCAGCAGCCTAGGGGGGGGCGACGAAAAACTGTTTTTT. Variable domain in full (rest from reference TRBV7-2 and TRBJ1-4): GAGVSQSPSNKVTEKGKDVELRCDPISGHTALYWYRQSLGQGLEFLIYFQGNSAPDKSGLPSDRFSAERTGGSVSTLTIQRTQQEDSAVYLCASSSLGGGDEKLFFGSGTQLSVL.

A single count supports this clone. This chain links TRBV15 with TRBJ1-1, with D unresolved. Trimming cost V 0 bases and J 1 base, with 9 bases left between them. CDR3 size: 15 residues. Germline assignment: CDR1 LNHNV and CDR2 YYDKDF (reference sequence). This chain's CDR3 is CATSREVNGNTEAFF. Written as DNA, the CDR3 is TGTGCCACCAGCAGAGAAGTCAACGGGAACACTGAAGCTTTCTTT.

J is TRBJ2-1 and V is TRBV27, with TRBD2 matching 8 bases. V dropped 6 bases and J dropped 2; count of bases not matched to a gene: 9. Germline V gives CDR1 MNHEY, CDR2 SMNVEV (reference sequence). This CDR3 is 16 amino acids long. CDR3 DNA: TGTGCCAGCAGCGAGCGGGGGTCCCCACCCTACAATGAGCAGTTCTTC. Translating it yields CASSERGSPPYNEQFF.

The chain's CDR3 is CASGRDTSATEAFF. DNA for the CDR3: TGTGCCAGCGGGCGGGATACCTCGGCCACTGAAGCTTTCTTT. The chain joins TRBV7-2 to TRBJ1-1; the D is unclear. CDR3 length equals 14 residues. Germline CDR1 reads SGHTA; CDR2 reads FQGNSA. Trimming took 8 bases from V and 4 from J, leaving 17 bases between them.

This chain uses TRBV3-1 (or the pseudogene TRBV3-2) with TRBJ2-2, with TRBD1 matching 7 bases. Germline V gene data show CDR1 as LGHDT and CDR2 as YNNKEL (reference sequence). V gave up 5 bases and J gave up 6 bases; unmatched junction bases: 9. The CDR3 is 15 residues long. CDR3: CASSSTGAAAGELFF. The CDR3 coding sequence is TGTGCCAGCAGCAGCACAGGGGCGGCGGCCGGGGAGCTGTTTTTT.

The CDR3 region has the DNA TGTGCCAGCAGCCCCAAACCTTGGGGAGGGGATTCACCCCTCCACTTT. Translation gives CASSPKPWGGDSPLHF. The rearrangement joins TRBV5-6 to TRBJ1-6, with D possibly matching TRBD1 (5 bases). With 4 bases removed from V and 8 bases from J, the gap between germline ends came to 19 bases. Germline assignment: CDR1 SGHDT and CDR2 YYEEEE. The CDR3 covers 16 residues.

CDR3 protein: CASSSLASANTGELFF. The CDR3 DNA follows: TGTGCCAGCAGCTCATTAGCAAGCGCGAACACCGGGGAGCTGTTTTTT. The chain uses TRBV5-4 and TRBJ2-2, with no clear D. CDR1 is SGHNT and CDR2 is YYREEE in the germline V gene (reference sequence). V lost 3 bases, J lost 0 bases, and 12 bases lay in between. This CDR3 region has 16 residues.

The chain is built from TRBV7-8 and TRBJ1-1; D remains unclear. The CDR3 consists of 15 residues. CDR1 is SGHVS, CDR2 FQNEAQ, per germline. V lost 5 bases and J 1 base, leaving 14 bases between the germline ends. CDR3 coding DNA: TGTGCCAGCAGCAATTGGCGCGAGGGGAACACTGAAGCTTTCTTT. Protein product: CASSNWREGNTEAFF.

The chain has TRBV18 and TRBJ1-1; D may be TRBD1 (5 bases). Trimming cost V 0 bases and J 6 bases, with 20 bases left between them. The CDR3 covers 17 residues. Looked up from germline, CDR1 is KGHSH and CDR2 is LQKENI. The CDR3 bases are TGTGCCAGCTCACCACCTCACGGGGGTCGTGTTAGCGCTGAAGCTTTCTTT. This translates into CASSPPHGGRVSAEAFF.

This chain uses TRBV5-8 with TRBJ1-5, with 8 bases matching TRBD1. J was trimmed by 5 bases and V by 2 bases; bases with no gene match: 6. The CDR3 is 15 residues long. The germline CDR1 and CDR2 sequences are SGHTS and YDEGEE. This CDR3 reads CASSFVAGGDQPQHF. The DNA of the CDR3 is TGTGCCAGCAGCTTTGTGGCAGGGGGCGATCAGCCCCAGCATTTT.

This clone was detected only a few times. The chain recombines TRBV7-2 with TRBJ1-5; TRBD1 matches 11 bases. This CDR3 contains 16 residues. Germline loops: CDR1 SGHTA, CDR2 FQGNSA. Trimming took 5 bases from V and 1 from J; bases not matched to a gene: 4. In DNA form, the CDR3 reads TGTGCCAGCAGCAGTCGGGACAGGGGGAGCAATCAGCCCCAGCATTTT. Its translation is CASSSRDRGSNQPQHF.

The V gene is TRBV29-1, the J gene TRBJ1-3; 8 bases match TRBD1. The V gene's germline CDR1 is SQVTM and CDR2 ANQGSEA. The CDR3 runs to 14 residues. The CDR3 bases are TGCGGTTGGGGACAGGTGAACTCTGGAAACACCATATATTTT. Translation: CGWGQVNSGNTIYF.

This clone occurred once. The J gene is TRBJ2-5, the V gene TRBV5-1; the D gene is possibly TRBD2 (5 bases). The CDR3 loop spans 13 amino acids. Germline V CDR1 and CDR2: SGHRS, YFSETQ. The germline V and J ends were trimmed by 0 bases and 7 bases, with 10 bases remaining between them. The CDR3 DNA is TGCGCCAGCAGCTTGGAGCGGTTTGGGACCCAGTACTTC. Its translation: CASSLERFGTQYF.

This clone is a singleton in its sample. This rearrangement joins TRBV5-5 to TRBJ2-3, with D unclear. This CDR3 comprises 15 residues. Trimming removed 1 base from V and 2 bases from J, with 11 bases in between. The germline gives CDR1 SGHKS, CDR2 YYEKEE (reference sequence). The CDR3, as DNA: TGTGCCAGCAGCTTGCTTTTCCGTTCCACAGATACGCAGTATTTT. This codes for CASSLLFRSTDTQYF.

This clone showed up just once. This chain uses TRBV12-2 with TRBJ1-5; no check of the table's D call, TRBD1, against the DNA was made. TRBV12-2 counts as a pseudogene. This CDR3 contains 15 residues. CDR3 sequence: CASRSPGTHNQPQHF. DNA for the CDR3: TGTGCAAGTCGCTCCCCCGGGACACACAATCAGCCCCAGCATTTT.

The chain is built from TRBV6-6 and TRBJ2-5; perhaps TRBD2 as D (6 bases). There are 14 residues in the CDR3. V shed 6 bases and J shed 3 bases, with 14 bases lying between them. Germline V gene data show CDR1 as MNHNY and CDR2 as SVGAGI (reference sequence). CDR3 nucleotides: TGTGCCAGCAGCCCGCGGGCGGGGAAAGAGACCCAGTACTTC. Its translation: CASSPRAGKETQYF.

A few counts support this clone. The DNA for the CDR3 is TGTGCCAGCAGCTTAGAGGGGAGGGAGGCAGATACGCAGTATTTT. Protein product: CASSLEGREADTQYF. The chain recombines TRBV7-9 with TRBJ2-3, with 7 bases identical to TRBD2. The CDR3 contains 15 residues. Trimming cost V 1 base and J 4 bases; bases outside gene matches: 5. Per germline, CDR1 SEHNR and CDR2 FQNEAQ (reference sequence).

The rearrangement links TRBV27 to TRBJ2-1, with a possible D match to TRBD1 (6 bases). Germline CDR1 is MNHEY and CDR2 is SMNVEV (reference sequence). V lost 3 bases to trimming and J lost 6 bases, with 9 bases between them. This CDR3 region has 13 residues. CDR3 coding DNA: TGTGCCAGCAGTTTCAACAGGGTCAATGAGCAGTTCTTC. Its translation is CASSFNRVNEQFF.

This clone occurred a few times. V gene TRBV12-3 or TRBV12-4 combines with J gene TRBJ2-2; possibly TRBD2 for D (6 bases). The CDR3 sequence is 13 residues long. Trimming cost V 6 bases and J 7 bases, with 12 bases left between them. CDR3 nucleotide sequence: TGTGCCAGCAGCCCTCTAGCGAACGGGGAGCTGTTTTTT. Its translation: CASSPLANGELFF.

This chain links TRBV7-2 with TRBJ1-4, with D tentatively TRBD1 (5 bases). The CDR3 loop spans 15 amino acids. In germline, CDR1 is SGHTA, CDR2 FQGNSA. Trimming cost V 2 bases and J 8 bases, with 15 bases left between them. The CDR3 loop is CASSLIGQSVEKLFF. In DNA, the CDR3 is TGTGCCAGCAGCTTAATAGGACAATCAGTGGAAAAACTGTTTTTT.